The rows below give T cell receptor beta chains drawn from one sample of a study of cytomegalovirus exposure and HLA in healthy donors. Data came from immunoSEQ multiplex PCR; TCRdb stores just in-frame clones and leaves some out. The sample has over 120,000 clones, 74% seen once; the top ten hold more than 3.5%. The sequenced material came from PBMCs. These receptors all stem from a young man in good health and CMV-seropositive. The CDR3 runs from the conserved cysteine through the conserved F or W. A D gene is named only where the DNA matches it firmly. Not all rows give a size; the values are once, few, many and, for expanded clones, a class.

abundance: -
len: 15
d_gene: TRBD2
j_gene: TRBJ2-1
v_gene: TRBV9
CDR3aa: CASSVVAGAYNEQFF
CDR3nt: TGTGCCAGCAGCGTAGTAGCGGGAGCCTACAATGAGCAGTTCTTC

abundance: -
len: 14
d_gene: TRBD1
j_gene: TRBJ2-1
v_gene: TRBV7-8
CDR3aa: CASLAGQVPNEQFF
CDR3nt: TGTGCTTCATTGGCGGGACAGGTTCCCAATGAGCAGTTCTTC

abundance: -
len: 13
d_gene: -
j_gene: TRBJ1-1
v_gene: TRBV5-1
CDR3aa: CASTAGVQTEAFF
CDR3nt: TGCGCCAGCACCGCCGGGGTACAAACTGAAGCTTTCTTT

abundance: -
len: 17
d_gene: TRBD2
j_gene: TRBJ2-3
v_gene: TRBV7-9
CDR3aa: CASAWGSIAGGTDTQYF
CDR3nt: TGTGCCAGCGCTTGGGGATCGATAGCGGGAGGGACAGATACGCAGTATTTT

abundance: -
len: 15
d_gene: TRBD1
j_gene: TRBJ2-7
v_gene: TRBV6-5
CDR3aa: CASSSGQGQLSEQYF
CDR3nt: TGTGCCAGCAGTTCCGGACAGGGTCAATTATCCGAGCAGTACTTC

abundance: -
len: 13
d_gene: -
j_gene: TRBJ2-1
v_gene: TRBV9
CDR3aa: CASSVTGSREQFF
CDR3nt: TGTGCCAGCAGCGTAACAGGGTCAAGGGAGCAGTTCTTC

abundance: few
len: 17
d_gene: -
j_gene: TRBJ1-2
v_gene: TRBV13
CDR3aa: CASSSFGDSSPNYGYTF
CDR3nt: TGTGCCAGCAGCTCCTTTGGGGACTCCTCTCCTAACTATGGCTACACCTTC

abundance: -
len: 14
d_gene: TRBD1
j_gene: TRBJ1-5
v_gene: TRBV29-1
CDR3aa: CSVSGGQGEQPQHF
CDR3nt: TGCAGCGTTTCGGGGGGGCAGGGGGAACAGCCCCAGCATTTT

abundance: -
len: 15
d_gene: -
j_gene: TRBJ2-3
v_gene: TRBV11-2
CDR3aa: CASSPMRQSTDTQYF
CDR3nt: TGTGCCAGCAGTCCCATGCGGCAGAGCACAGATACGCAGTATTTT

abundance: -
len: 15
d_gene: TRBD1
j_gene: TRBJ2-7
v_gene: TRBV2
CDR3aa: CARSTWTGSSYEQYF
CDR3nt: TGTGCCAGATCGACTTGGACAGGGAGCTCCTACGAGCAGTACTTC

abundance: -
len: 15
d_gene: TRBD2
j_gene: TRBJ2-7
v_gene: TRBV27
CDR3aa: CASRLVAGASYEQYF
CDR3nt: TGTGCCAGCAGACTAGTAGCGGGAGCGTCCTACGAGCAGTACTTC

abundance: once
len: 13
d_gene: TRBD2
j_gene: TRBJ2-3
v_gene: TRBV29-1
CDR3aa: CSFTSAATDTQYF
CDR3nt: TGCAGCTTCACTAGCGCCGCCACAGATACGCAGTATTTT

abundance: -
len: 14
d_gene: TRBD1
j_gene: TRBJ1-6
v_gene: TRBV9
CDR3aa: CASSAGQGYSPLHF
CDR3nt: TGTGCCAGCAGCGCGGGACAGGGTTATTCACCCCTCCACTTT

abundance: -
len: 15
d_gene: TRBD2
j_gene: TRBJ2-7
v_gene: TRBV4-1
CDR3aa: CASSQLTSGHYEQYF
CDR3nt: TGCGCCAGCAGCCAGCTGACTAGCGGCCACTACGAGCAGTACTTC

abundance: once
len: 16
d_gene: TRBD2
j_gene: TRBJ2-1
v_gene: TRBV7-2
CDR3aa: CASSTLAGASYNEQFF
CDR3nt: TGTGCCAGCAGCACCCTAGCGGGGGCCTCCTACAATGAGCAGTTCTTC

abundance: few
len: 12
d_gene: -
j_gene: TRBJ2-1
v_gene: TRBV2
CDR3aa: CASSRRESEQFF
CDR3nt: TGTGCCAGCAGCCGAAGGGAGAGTGAGCAGTTCTTC

abundance: -
len: 14
d_gene: TRBD1
j_gene: TRBJ1-2
v_gene: TRBV5-4
CDR3aa: CASSEGGAHYGYTF
CDR3nt: TGTGCCAGCAGCGAAGGGGGCGCTCACTATGGCTACACCTTC

abundance: -
len: 15
d_gene: -
j_gene: TRBJ1-6
v_gene: TRBV6-5
CDR3aa: CASSSGQSSDSPLHF
CDR3nt: TGTGCCAGCAGTTCCGGACAGAGTAGCGATTCACCCCTCCACTTT

abundance: -
len: 15
d_gene: -
j_gene: TRBJ1-3
v_gene: TRBV5-1
CDR3aa: CASSLIQGAGNTIYF
CDR3nt: TGCGCCAGCAGTTTGATACAGGGTGCCGGAAACACCATATATTTT

abundance: -
len: 14
d_gene: -
j_gene: TRBJ1-1
v_gene: TRBV5-5
CDR3aa: CASSVGTGTAEAFF
CDR3nt: TGTGCCAGCAGTGTAGGGACCGGGACTGCTGAAGCTTTCTTT

abundance: few
len: 14
d_gene: -
j_gene: TRBJ1-2
v_gene: TRBV6-5
CDR3aa: CASSYSWQGGGYTF
CDR3nt: TGTGCCAGCAGTTACTCCTGGCAGGGTGGTGGCTACACCTTC

abundance: -
len: 15
d_gene: -
j_gene: TRBJ2-5
v_gene: TRBV25-1
CDR3aa: CASSEYRDIQETQYF
CDR3nt: TGTGCCAGCAGTGAATATAGGGACATACAAGAGACCCAGTACTTC

abundance: -
len: 18
d_gene: TRBD2
j_gene: TRBJ2-7
v_gene: TRBV4-1
CDR3aa: CASSQPPGLAGGAYEQYF
CDR3nt: TGCGCCAGCAGCCAGCCCCCGGGACTAGCGGGCGGAGCCTACGAGCAGTACTTC

abundance: -
len: 14
d_gene: -
j_gene: TRBJ1-6
v_gene: TRBV6-6
CDR3aa: CASSAGPENSPLHF
CDR3nt: TGTGCCAGCAGCGCGGGACCGGAGAATTCACCCCTCCACTTT

abundance: -
len: 17
d_gene: TRBD2
j_gene: TRBJ2-1
v_gene: TRBV5-4
CDR3aa: CASTNLGAGGPQNEQFF
CDR3nt: TGTGCCAGCACCAACCTGGGGGCGGGAGGCCCCCAAAATGAGCAGTTCTTC

abundance: -
len: 14
d_gene: TRBD1
j_gene: TRBJ1-4
v_gene: TRBV5-6
CDR3aa: CASSETGMREKLFF
CDR3nt: TGTGCCAGCAGCGAGACAGGGATGCGGGAAAAACTGTTTTTT

abundance: -
len: 12
d_gene: -
j_gene: TRBJ1-2
v_gene: TRBV6-1
CDR3aa: CASSPEGYGYTF
CDR3nt: TGTGCCAGCAGCCCCGAGGGATATGGCTACACCTTC

abundance: -
len: 14
d_gene: TRBD1
j_gene: TRBJ1-1
v_gene: TRBV6-1
CDR3aa: CASSVGQVDTEAFF
CDR3nt: TGTGCCAGCAGTGTCGGACAGGTGGACACTGAAGCTTTCTTT

abundance: -
len: 15
d_gene: TRBD1
j_gene: TRBJ1-1
v_gene: TRBV5-1
CDR3aa: CASRVQGTMNTEAFF
CDR3nt: TGCGCCAGCAGGGTACAGGGGACCATGAACACTGAAGCTTTCTTT

abundance: -
len: 14
d_gene: -
j_gene: TRBJ1-1
v_gene: TRBV7-6
CDR3aa: CASSPGLMNTEAFF
CDR3nt: TGTGCCAGCAGCCCAGGACTGATGAACACTGAAGCTTTCTTT

abundance: -
len: 14
d_gene: TRBD2
j_gene: TRBJ2-2
v_gene: TRBV28
CDR3aa: CASSPGRDTGELFF
CDR3nt: TGTGCCAGCAGTCCAGGGAGGGACACCGGGGAGCTGTTTTTT

abundance: -
len: 15
d_gene: -
j_gene: TRBJ2-5
v_gene: TRBV11-2
CDR3aa: CASSLQGHQVETQYF
CDR3nt: TGTGCCAGCAGCTTACAGGGCCATCAGGTTGAGACCCAGTACTTC

abundance: few
len: 14
d_gene: TRBD2
j_gene: TRBJ2-7
v_gene: TRBV7-6
CDR3aa: CASSETSGGYEQYF
CDR3nt: TGTGCCAGCAGCGAAACTAGCGGGGGATACGAGCAGTACTTC

abundance: -
len: 15
d_gene: TRBD2
j_gene: TRBJ2-5
v_gene: TRBV28
CDR3aa: CASSSFLAGQETQYF
CDR3nt: TGTGCCAGCAGCTCCTTTTTAGCGGGGCAAGAGACCCAGTACTTC

abundance: -
len: 14
d_gene: TRBD2
j_gene: TRBJ2-7
v_gene: TRBV25-1
CDR3aa: CASIPSGGAYEQYF
CDR3nt: TGTGCCAGCATACCTTCCGGGGGGGCCTACGAGCAGTACTTC

abundance: -
len: 14
d_gene: TRBD1
j_gene: TRBJ1-3
v_gene: TRBV5-6
CDR3aa: CASSLAGQGDTIYF
CDR3nt: TGTGCCAGCAGCTTGGCGGGACAGGGAGACACCATATATTTT

abundance: -
len: 14
d_gene: TRBD1
j_gene: TRBJ1-2
v_gene: TRBV5-4
CDR3aa: CASSLYRGEGGYTF
CDR3nt: TGTGCCAGCAGCTTGTACAGGGGAGAGGGTGGCTACACCTTC

abundance: -
len: 18
d_gene: TRBD1
j_gene: TRBJ1-5
v_gene: TRBV10-3
CDR3aa: CAISDARTGGDINQPQHF
CDR3nt: TGTGCCATCAGTGACGCGCGGACAGGGGGGGATATCAATCAGCCCCAGCATTTT

abundance: few
len: 18
d_gene: TRBD2
j_gene: TRBJ2-1
v_gene: TRBV5-1
CDR3aa: CASSFGLAGGLRNNEQFF
CDR3nt: TGCGCCAGCAGCTTCGGACTAGCGGGGGGGCTCCGGAACAATGAGCAGTTCTTC

abundance: -
len: 12
d_gene: -
j_gene: TRBJ2-3
v_gene: TRBV5-6
CDR3aa: CAAGPREDTQYF
CDR3nt: TGTGCTGCGGGACCCCGGGAGGATACGCAGTATTTT

abundance: once
len: 16
d_gene: TRBD1
j_gene: TRBJ1-4
v_gene: TRBV19
CDR3aa: CASSPPWTGRNEKLFF
CDR3nt: TGTGCCAGTAGTCCCCCCTGGACAGGACGAAATGAAAAACTGTTTTTT

abundance: -
len: 15
d_gene: TRBD1
j_gene: TRBJ1-1
v_gene: TRBV27
CDR3aa: CASNPIDRVLTEAFF
CDR3nt: TGTGCCAGCAATCCCATAGACAGGGTTTTAACTGAAGCTTTCTTT

abundance: once
len: 15
d_gene: -
j_gene: TRBJ1-1
v_gene: TRBV10-3
CDR3aa: CAISGKTEMNTEAFF
CDR3nt: TGTGCCATCAGTGGTAAGACAGAAATGAACACTGAAGCTTTCTTT

abundance: once
len: 15
d_gene: TRBD1
j_gene: TRBJ2-7
v_gene: TRBV5-8
CDR3aa: CASSLGAGGTYEQYF
CDR3nt: TGTGCCAGCAGCTTAGGGGCAGGGGGCACCTACGAGCAGTACTTC

abundance: -
len: 14
d_gene: -
j_gene: TRBJ1-5
v_gene: TRBV28
CDR3aa: CASGRGYSNQPQHF
CDR3nt: TGTGCCAGCGGTCGGGGATATAGCAATCAGCCCCAGCATTTT

abundance: few
len: 14
d_gene: -
j_gene: TRBJ2-7
v_gene: TRBV6-5
CDR3aa: CASSYADNTGEQYF
CDR3nt: TGTGCCAGCAGTTACGCGGACAATACTGGCGAGCAGTACTTC

abundance: -
len: 15
d_gene: -
j_gene: TRBJ1-1
v_gene: TRBV6-5
CDR3aa: CASNWREGRNTEAFF
CDR3nt: TGTGCCAGCAATTGGAGGGAGGGAAGGAACACTGAAGCTTTCTTT

abundance: -
len: 14
d_gene: -
j_gene: TRBJ1-3
v_gene: TRBV10-3
CDR3aa: CATSGLHSGNTIYF
CDR3nt: TGTGCCACCTCCGGTCTCCACTCTGGAAACACCATATATTTT

abundance: -
len: 9
d_gene: -
j_gene: TRBJ2-7
v_gene: TRBV27
CDR3aa: CATNYEQYF
CDR3nt: TGTGCCACCAACTACGAGCAGTACTTC

abundance: -
len: 12
d_gene: -
j_gene: TRBJ2-2
v_gene: TRBV27
CDR3aa: CASITRTGELFF
CDR3nt: TGTGCCAGTATTACTCGGACCGGGGAGCTGTTTTTT

abundance: -
len: 16
d_gene: -
j_gene: TRBJ1-4
v_gene: TRBV28
CDR3aa: CASSPTPTGYNEKLFF
CDR3nt: TGTGCCAGCAGCCCTACCCCGACAGGTTATAATGAAAAACTGTTTTTT

abundance: few
len: 16
d_gene: TRBD2
j_gene: TRBJ2-7
v_gene: TRBV4-3
CDR3aa: CASSQGAGGGVAEQYF
CDR3nt: TGCGCCAGCAGCCAAGGTGCGGGGGGAGGGGTCGCCGAGCAGTACTTC

abundance: few
len: 15
d_gene: TRBD2
j_gene: TRBJ2-7
v_gene: TRBV6-5
CDR3aa: CASSYSGLATYEQYF
CDR3nt: TGTGCCAGCAGTTACTCGGGACTAGCGACCTACGAGCAGTACTTC

abundance: -
len: 14
d_gene: -
j_gene: TRBJ2-7
v_gene: TRBV27
CDR3aa: CASSHPGVTYEQYF
CDR3nt: TGTGCCAGCAGCCACCCCGGGGTTACCTACGAGCAGTACTTC

abundance: -
len: 13
d_gene: -
j_gene: TRBJ1-1
v_gene: TRBV9
CDR3aa: CASSVDINTEAFF
CDR3nt: TGTGCCAGCAGCGTCGACATAAACACTGAAGCTTTCTTT

abundance: -
len: 13
d_gene: -
j_gene: TRBJ2-7
v_gene: TRBV11-2
CDR3aa: CASSLRGFYEQYF
CDR3nt: TGTGCCAGCAGCTTAAGGGGATTCTACGAGCAGTACTTC

abundance: -
len: 11
d_gene: -
j_gene: TRBJ2-5
v_gene: TRBV15
CDR3aa: CATSTFRVQYF
CDR3nt: TGTGCCACCAGCACTTTCAGGGTCCAGTACTTC

abundance: -
len: 14
d_gene: -
j_gene: TRBJ1-3
v_gene: TRBV5-1
CDR3aa: CASSLGGRKNTIYF
CDR3nt: TGCGCCAGCAGCTTGGGGGGGCGAAAAAACACCATATATTTT

abundance: -
len: 15
d_gene: TRBD2
j_gene: TRBJ2-7
v_gene: TRBV27
CDR3aa: CASSFGTSVTYEQYF
CDR3nt: TGTGCCAGCAGTTTTGGGACTAGCGTAACCTACGAGCAGTACTTC